Listed below are T cell receptor beta chains from one sample, sequenced in a study of blood T cell repertoires in COVID-19. Sequencing was performed with immunoSEQ multiplex PCR; in TCRdb, only in-frame clones are kept and a portion is missing. This table has about 180,000 clones, roughly 83% appearing once. The sample consisted of peripheral blood. These receptors all come from a woman between 35 and 50 years old with COVID-19, enrolled during active disease. CDR3s include the opening cysteine and the closing phenylalanine or tryptophan. D genes are given only for firm matches. Part of the rows lack a size; the others show once, few, many or a class for expanded clones.

v_call	clone_size	d_call	j_call	cdr3_aa	cdr3_nt
TRBV2	NA	TRBD1	TRBJ1-1	CASNGQANVNTEAFF	TGTGCCAGCAACGGACAGGCGAACGTGAACACTGAAGCTTTCTTT
TRBV5-1	NA	NA	TRBJ1-4	CATSDNGEKLFF	TGCGCCACCTCGGACAATGGAGAAAAACTGTTTTTT
TRBV6-2/TRBV6-3	NA	TRBD2	TRBJ2-1	CASSNSGTSGWEQFF	TGTGCCAGCAGTAACTCGGGGACTAGCGGTTGGGAGCAGTTCTTC
TRBV29-1	NA	TRBD2	TRBJ2-7	CSAKTSGYYEQYF	TGCAGCGCCAAGACTAGCGGGTACTACGAGCAGTACTTC
TRBV11-3	NA	TRBD1	TRBJ2-1	CASSLLGQGAGNEQFF	TGTGCCAGCAGCCTATTGGGACAGGGTGCGGGGAATGAGCAGTTCTTC
TRBV5-1	NA	NA	TRBJ1-1	CASSLAGGNTEAFF	TGCGCCAGCAGCTTGGCCGGGGGAAACACTGAAGCTTTCTTT
TRBV10-1	NA	NA	TRBJ1-1	CASSGPGGGNTEAFF	TGCGCCAGCAGTGGCCCTGGCGGGGGCAACACTGAAGCTTTCTTT
TRBV5-1	NA	TRBD2	TRBJ2-1	CASSSTFRGGPSYNEQFF	TGCGCCAGCAGCTCCACCTTTCGGGGGGGACCCTCCTACAATGAGCAGTTCTTC
TRBV27	NA	TRBD1	TRBJ1-5	CASSLRQGQPQHF	TGTGCCAGCAGTTTGCGACAGGGTCAGCCCCAGCATTTT
TRBV5-4	NA	NA	TRBJ2-1	CASSLAGVLSYNEQFF	TGTGCCAGCAGCTTGGCCGGAGTACTTTCCTACAATGAGCAGTTCTTC
TRBV19	once	TRBD1	TRBJ2-3	CASSIGETGMAYLWDTQYF	TGTGCCAGTAGTATAGGGGAGACAGGGATGGCTTACCTGTGGGATACGCAGTATTTT
TRBV9	NA	NA	TRBJ1-5	CASSVNGGSNQPQHF	TGTGCCAGCAGCGTAAACGGGGGAAGCAATCAGCCCCAGCATTTT
TRBV9	NA	TRBD2	TRBJ2-3	CASSGSPGLAGMDTQYF	TGTGCCAGCAGCGGAAGCCCCGGACTAGCGGGAATGGATACGCAGTATTTT
TRBV4-1	NA	NA	TRBJ1-1	CASSQGPTREAFF	TGCGCCAGCAGCCAAGGCCCGACTCGGGAAGCTTTCTTT
TRBV6-5	few	TRBD1	TRBJ1-2	CASSTGAPYGYTF	TGTGCCAGCAGCACAGGGGCCCCCTATGGCTACACCTTC
TRBV25-1	NA	NA	TRBJ2-2	CASSEKMGLGANTGELFF	TGTGCCAGCAGTGAAAAGATGGGCTTGGGTGCGAACACCGGGGAGCTGTTTTTT
TRBV7-9	NA	NA	TRBJ1-2	CASSEGTPRGGYTF	TGTGCCAGCAGCGAAGGGACACCGCGGGGGGGCTACACCTTC
TRBV19	NA	NA	TRBJ1-5	CASRSRGDSNQPQHF	TGTGCCAGTAGGAGTCGGGGGGACAGCAATCAGCCCCAGCATTTT
TRBV6-1	NA	NA	TRBJ1-5	CASSELRVLNQPQHF	TGTGCCAGCAGTGAATTGAGGGTCCTCAATCAGCCCCAGCATTTT
TRBV19	NA	NA	TRBJ1-1	CASSIDGQYAEAFF	TGTGCCAGTAGTATAGATGGGCAGTACGCTGAAGCTTTCTTT
TRBV7-2	NA	TRBD1	TRBJ1-2	CASSLGLNRGGYTF	TGTGCCAGCAGCTTAGGGCTAAACAGGGGTGGCTACACCTTC
TRBV5-1	few	NA	TRBJ2-1	CASSLSGGAGGEQFF	TGCGCCAGCAGCTTATCCGGAGGGGCTGGAGGAGAGCAGTTCTTC
TRBV18	NA	TRBD1	TRBJ1-3	CASSPAQGYGNTIYF	TGTGCCAGCTCACCTGCACAGGGGTACGGAAACACCATATATTTT
TRBV6-5	NA	TRBD2	TRBJ2-7	CASRGVDSYEQYF	TGTGCCAGCCGGGGGGTGGACTCCTACGAGCAGTACTTC
TRBV5-1	NA	NA	TRBJ2-5	CASSLNRGGGTQYF	TGCGCCAGCAGCTTGAACAGGGGGGGAGGGACCCAGTACTTC
TRBV21-1	few	NA	TRBJ1-5	CASSGRDRGRGQPQHF	TGTGCCAGCAGCGGACGGGACAGGGGTCGGGGTCAGCCCCAGCATTTT
TRBV6-7	NA	TRBD1	TRBJ1-5	CASSYWGPQRDRDGQPQHF	TGTGCCAGCAGTTACTGGGGCCCTCAAAGAGACAGGGACGGTCAGCCCCAGCATTTT
TRBV19	NA	NA	TRBJ1-2	CASSPVWAGYGYTF	TGTGCCAGTAGCCCCGTTTGGGCGGGATATGGCTACACCTTC
TRBV3-1/TRBV3-2	NA	NA	TRBJ2-5	CASSPEPAGTQYF	TGTGCCAGCAGCCCGGAGCCTGCTGGGACCCAGTACTTC
TRBV11-2	NA	TRBD2	TRBJ2-7	CASSLLLAGGPEEQYF	TGTGCCAGCAGCCTCCTACTAGCGGGAGGGCCCGAGGAGCAGTACTTC
TRBV29-1	NA	TRBD1	TRBJ1-2	CSVWTGGVTGYTF	TGCAGCGTATGGACAGGGGGCGTCACTGGCTACACCTTC
TRBV7-9	NA	NA	TRBJ2-7	CASSPLTYEQYF	TGTGCCAGCAGCCCACTCACCTACGAGCAGTACTTC
TRBV28	NA	NA	TRBJ1-2	CASRHSGYGYTF	TGTGCCAGCAGACACTCAGGCTATGGCTACACCTTC
TRBV2	NA	TRBD1	TRBJ1-4	CASSGGTGRGEKLFF	TGTGCCAGCAGTGGAGGGACAGGGAGAGGAGAAAAACTGTTTTTT
TRBV5-1	NA	NA	TRBJ1-1	CASSTGNTEAFF	TGCGCCAGCAGCACGGGGAACACTGAAGCTTTCTTT
TRBV2	NA	TRBD1	TRBJ1-2	CASRQGASYGYTF	TGTGCCAGCAGACAGGGGGCTTCCTATGGCTACACCTTC
TRBV28	NA	TRBD1	TRBJ2-7	CASSLGQGSDEQYF	TGTGCCAGCAGCCTCGGACAGGGTAGTGACGAGCAGTACTTC
TRBV4-2	NA	TRBD1	TRBJ1-2	CASSLDRGLGGYTF	TGTGCCAGCAGCCTGGACAGGGGCTTAGGGGGCTACACCTTC
TRBV7-2	NA	NA	TRBJ1-1	CASSLGPEMAAFF	TGTGCCAGCAGCTTAGGGCCCGAAATGGCAGCTTTCTTT
TRBV3-1/TRBV3-2	once	NA	TRBJ1-2	CASSQDLRVRGYTF	TGTGCCAGCAGCCAAGATTTACGGGTGAGGGGCTACACCTTC
TRBV5-6	NA	NA	TRBJ2-7	CASSFRGSYEQYF	TGTGCCAGCAGCTTCCGGGGGAGCTACGAGCAGTACTTC
TRBV6-6	once	TRBD1	TRBJ1-6	CASRPTGRFLGSPLHF	TGTGCCAGCAGGCCGACAGGGAGGTTTTTGGGTTCACCCCTCCACTTT
TRBV15	NA	TRBD1	TRBJ2-1	CATRSQGEGNEQFF	TGTGCCACCAGATCACAGGGGGAAGGTAATGAGCAGTTCTTC
TRBV6-5	NA	TRBD1	TRBJ2-5	CASSSGTGGFETQYF	TGTGCCAGCAGTTCGGGGACAGGAGGGTTTGAGACCCAGTACTTC
TRBV9	NA	NA	TRBJ2-2	CASSVAAGTNTGELFF	TGTGCCAGCAGCGTAGCAGCGGGTACGAACACCGGGGAGCTGTTTTTT
TRBV7-8	few	NA	TRBJ1-1	CASSRTSNTEAFF	TGTGCCAGCAGCCGGACATCGAACACTGAAGCTTTCTTT
TRBV20-1	NA	TRBD2	TRBJ2-1	CSGSPPLAVSYNEQFF	TGCAGTGGTAGTCCCCCACTAGCGGTCTCCTACAATGAGCAGTTCTTC
TRBV18	NA	TRBD1	TRBJ1-1	CASSPARDSVKDEAFF	TGTGCCAGCTCACCAGCCCGGGACAGCGTAAAAGATGAAGCTTTCTTT
TRBV19	NA	TRBD1	TRBJ1-5	CASSSPDRAGNQPQHF	TGTGCCAGTAGTAGCCCAGACAGGGCAGGCAATCAGCCCCAGCATTTT
TRBV7-6	NA	TRBD1	TRBJ1-1	CASSSLVSRGTEAFF	TGTGCCAGCAGCTCACTAGTTAGCAGGGGGACTGAAGCTTTCTTT
TRBV11-3	NA	NA	TRBJ2-7	CASSLTGSVGEQYF	TGTGCCAGCAGCTTAACAGGGTCAGTGGGAGAGCAGTACTTC